Listed below are T cell receptor beta chains from one sample, sequenced in a study of response to subunit inactivated influenza vaccine. TCRdb re-called the RT-PCR reads through MiXCR, storing one row per CDR3 protein. The table has over 400,000 distinct CDR3 sequences, 13% seen once. The input for sequencing was PBMCs from blood, taken 45 days after vaccination. All receptors derive from a man between 50 and 59 years old who received an inactivated influenza vaccine. The CDR3 runs from the conserved cysteine through the conserved F or W.

v_gene	j_gene	CDR3aa
TRBV5-1	TRBJ2-4	CASSLGGQENIQYF
TRBV28	TRBJ2-6	CASSSGGQLTGANVLTF
TRBV5-1	TRBJ2-2	CASSLEGADTGELFF
TRBV24-1	TRBJ2-3	CATSGIRETGYDTQYF
TRBV20-1	TRBJ2-3	CSARDSGTSGSDTQYF
TRBV20-1	TRBJ1-2	CSAPLMSANYGYTF
TRBV29-1	TRBJ2-7	CSVGVGAGTYEQYF
TRBV4-3	TRBJ1-6	CASSQEGGRLNSPLHF
TRBV12-3/TRBV12-4	TRBJ2-7	CASTLGDRTYEQYF
TRBV15	TRBJ2-7	CATKVALSLDYEQYF
TRBV7-6	TRBJ2-1	CASSLAVSYYNEQFF
TRBV20-1	TRBJ2-3	CSASLSGGGPTDTQYF
TRBV29-1	TRBJ2-7	CSVPGTYSYEQYF
TRBV5-6	TRBJ2-3	CASSLGPLGDSPTDTQYF
TRBV7-8	TRBJ2-7	CASSMRQGLVNEQYF
TRBV12-3/TRBV12-4	TRBJ2-2	CVSRPTGSSTGELFF
TRBV6-2/TRBV6-3	TRBJ2-5	CASSYLGLAGGPVRTQYF
TRBV20-1	TRBJ2-7	CSARPPGIPREQYF